This is a list of T cell receptor beta chains from one sample in a study of low-dose radiotherapy and immunotherapy resistance in tumors. TCRdb ran MiXCR on the reads and lists one entry per CDR3 protein. The sample carries tens of thousands of distinct CDR3 sequences, less than 40% recorded once. Sample: PBMCs, taken before treatment. Source of these receptors: a female donor with ovarian cancer. Both conserved end residues are part of each CDR3. Fields, in order: clone size, J gene, D gene, CDR3 length, V gene, CDR3 protein. D genes are given only for firm matches. Not all rows give a size; the values are once, few, many and, for expanded clones, a class.

size: NA; J: TRBJ2-1; D: TRBD1; length: 12; V: TRBV29-1; CDR3: CSVDRVNNEQFF
size: NA; J: TRBJ1-1; D: NA; length: 16; V: TRBV4-1; CDR3: CASSPGGAGMNTEAFF
size: many; J: TRBJ2-4; D: NA; length: 14; V: TRBV29-1; CDR3: CSVRFNLAKNIQYF
size: many; J: TRBJ1-5; D: NA; length: 14; V: TRBV30; CDR3: CAWSLTQGGQPQHF
size: NA; J: TRBJ1-1; D: NA; length: 15; V: TRBV5-1; CDR3: CASSLQGPSNTEAFF
size: many; J: TRBJ1-4; D: NA; length: 15; V: TRBV19; CDR3: CASKDPPATNEKLFF
size: NA; J: TRBJ2-5; D: TRBD2; length: 11; V: TRBV30; CDR3: CAWKREETQYF
size: NA; J: TRBJ2-7; D: NA; length: 14; V: TRBV6-1; CDR3: CASTVEAGVYEQYF
size: many; J: TRBJ2-6; D: NA; length: 15; V: TRBV15; CDR3: CATSPRGTGANVLTF
size: NA; J: TRBJ1-1; D: NA; length: 13; V: TRBV18; CDR3: CASSPRDRGEAFF
size: NA; J: TRBJ2-7; D: NA; length: 14; V: TRBV4-3; CDR3: CASSQDGFGFEQYF
size: NA; J: TRBJ1-6; D: NA; length: 15; V: TRBV2; CDR3: CASSVEGPYNSPLHF
size: NA; J: TRBJ2-3; D: NA; length: 15; V: TRBV11-2; CDR3: CASSPGQLAQDTQYF
size: NA; J: TRBJ1-5; D: TRBD1; length: 15; V: TRBV7-2; CDR3: CASSLQPTGLPPQHF
size: many; J: TRBJ2-5; D: NA; length: 14; V: TRBV28; CDR3: CASSYRDPGKTQYF
size: NA; J: TRBJ1-1; D: NA; length: 10; V: TRBV29-1; CDR3: CSGRDTEAFF
size: many; J: TRBJ1-5; D: NA; length: 15; V: TRBV7-2; CDR3: CASTPEGYSNQPQHF
size: NA; J: TRBJ1-2; D: TRBD1; length: 15; V: TRBV27; CDR3: CASTSGQGSFYGYTF
size: many; J: TRBJ1-4; D: TRBD1; length: 20; V: TRBV6-5; CDR3: CASSRNSPGQGAFSHEKLFF
size: NA; J: TRBJ1-5; D: NA; length: 14; V: TRBV5-1; CDR3: CASSLQGGNQPQHF
size: NA; J: TRBJ2-1; D: NA; length: 14; V: TRBV5-1; CDR3: CASSLLGGSNEQFF
size: few; J: TRBJ2-7; D: TRBD1; length: 14; V: TRBV9; CDR3: CASSVGQGAYEQYF
size: few; J: TRBJ2-7; D: NA; length: 15; V: TRBV5-4; CDR3: CASSDPGQSSYEQYF
size: NA; J: TRBJ1-1; D: NA; length: 15; V: TRBV5-1; CDR3: CASSPEPGSNTEAFF
size: many; J: TRBJ2-1; D: TRBD2; length: 17; V: TRBV3-1; CDR3: CASSQKASGGRGDEQFF
size: many; J: TRBJ1-1; D: NA; length: 13; V: TRBV20-1; CDR3: CSASRGPVAGAFF
size: few; J: TRBJ1-5; D: NA; length: 15; V: TRBV10-3; CDR3: CAISEGLSVNQPQHF
size: NA; J: TRBJ1-5; D: NA; length: 14; V: TRBV7-8; CDR3: CASSPAGGNQPQHF
size: NA; J: TRBJ2-7; D: NA; length: 14; V: TRBV15; CDR3: CATRPGAVPYEQYF
size: NA; J: TRBJ1-4; D: NA; length: 15; V: TRBV5-1; CDR3: CASSLSQPLNEKLFF
size: many; J: TRBJ2-7; D: NA; length: 15; V: TRBV6-2/TRBV6-3; CDR3: CASIRGGAKSYEQYF
size: NA; J: TRBJ1-1; D: TRBD1; length: 15; V: TRBV10-3; CDR3: CAISSPTLGQGAAFF
size: many; J: TRBJ2-1; D: NA; length: 13; V: TRBV27; CDR3: CASSFFGGNEQFF
size: many; J: TRBJ2-3; D: TRBD2; length: 15; V: TRBV29-1; CDR3: CSATGLAGGPKREYF
size: NA; J: TRBJ2-5; D: NA; length: 13; V: TRBV5-4; CDR3: CASSFGESETQYF
size: NA; J: TRBJ2-5; D: NA; length: 16; V: TRBV5-8; CDR3: CASSSSPGLGKETQYF
size: many; J: TRBJ1-2; D: NA; length: 14; V: TRBV28; CDR3: CASRPTGGDYGYTF
size: few; J: TRBJ2-7; D: TRBD1; length: 15; V: TRBV9; CDR3: CASSRPGTGVYEQYF
size: NA; J: TRBJ2-5; D: NA; length: 14; V: TRBV11-2; CDR3: CASSFTLRGETQYF
size: NA; J: TRBJ2-1; D: TRBD1; length: 14; V: TRBV10-3; CDR3: CAIRDRDSTNEQFF
size: NA; J: TRBJ1-1; D: NA; length: 14; V: TRBV5-1; CDR3: CASSLDPTLYEAFF
size: NA; J: TRBJ2-7; D: TRBD2; length: 19; V: TRBV7-8; CDR3: CASSLVALAGDGGLYEQYF
size: many; J: TRBJ2-7; D: NA; length: 12; V: TRBV7-2; CDR3: CASSRDTYEQYF
size: many; J: TRBJ2-1; D: TRBD1; length: 13; V: TRBV27; CDR3: CASCQQGLGEQFF
size: NA; J: TRBJ2-7; D: TRBD2; length: 16; V: TRBV28; CDR3: CASSTMSGVSGDEQYF
size: many; J: TRBJ2-7; D: NA; length: 12; V: TRBV10-3; CDR3: CAISDGFNEQYF
size: NA; J: TRBJ1-1; D: NA; length: 13; V: TRBV7-3; CDR3: CASSQRTVIEAFF
size: many; J: TRBJ1-1; D: NA; length: 13; V: TRBV12-3/TRBV12-4; CDR3: CASSITAGTEAFF
size: NA; J: TRBJ2-7; D: NA; length: 18; V: TRBV7-2; CDR3: CASRRDSAGTSKPYEQYF
size: NA; J: TRBJ2-3; D: NA; length: 13; V: TRBV10-3; CDR3: CAISERDADTQYF
size: many; J: TRBJ2-5; D: NA; length: 13; V: TRBV28; CDR3: CASSPHFQETQYF
size: many; J: TRBJ2-3; D: TRBD2; length: 17; V: TRBV5-4; CDR3: CASHTSGRAPRTDTQYF